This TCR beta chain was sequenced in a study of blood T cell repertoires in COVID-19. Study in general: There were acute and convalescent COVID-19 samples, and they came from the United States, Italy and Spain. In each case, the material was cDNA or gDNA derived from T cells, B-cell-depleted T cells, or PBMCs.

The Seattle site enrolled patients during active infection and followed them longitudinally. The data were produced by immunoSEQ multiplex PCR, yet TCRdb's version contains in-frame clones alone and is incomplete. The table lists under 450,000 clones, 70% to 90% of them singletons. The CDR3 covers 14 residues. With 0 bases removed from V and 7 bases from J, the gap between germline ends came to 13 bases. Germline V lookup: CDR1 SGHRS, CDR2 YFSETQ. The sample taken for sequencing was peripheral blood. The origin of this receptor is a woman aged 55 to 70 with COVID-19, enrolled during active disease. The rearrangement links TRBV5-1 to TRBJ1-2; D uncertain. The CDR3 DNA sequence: TGCGCCAGCAGCTTGGAGACGGGGTGGGGTGGCTACACCTTC. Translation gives CASSLETGWGGYTF. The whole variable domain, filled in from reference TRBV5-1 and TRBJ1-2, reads KAGVTQTPRYLIKTRGQQVTLSCSPISGHRSVSWYQQTPGQGLQFLFEYFSETQRNKGNFPGRFSGRQFSNSRSEMNVSTLELGDSALYLCASSLETGWGGYTFGSGTRLTVV.